This is a list of T cell receptor beta chains from one sample in a study of vaccination effects on CD4 cells after COVID-19. TCRdb keeps only in-frame clones here, not all; method: immunoSEQ multiplex PCR. The sample contains 30,000 to 45,000 clones, 70% of which appear only once. These receptors' targets are unknown. This material consisted of CD4+ T cells from PBMCs cultured with SARS-CoV-2 spike peptides, taken before COVID-19 vaccination. The receptors come from a human donor who received a COVID-19 vaccine. Both conserved end residues are part of each CDR3. The order of the fields is D gene, V gene, clone size, J gene, CDR3 DNA, CDR3 protein. D genes are given only for firm matches. For some rows the clone size is stated as once, few or many, or as a class when expanded; others skip it.

.,TRBV2,.,TRBJ1-1,TGTGCCAGCCAGAGGGACGGGGGGGACACTGAAGCTTTCTTT,CASQRDGGDTEAFF
.,TRBV6-5,.,TRBJ2-2,TGTGCCAGCAGAGGGACATCTTACACCGGGGAGCTGTTTTTT,CASRGTSYTGELFF
TRBD1,TRBV5-4,.,TRBJ1-5,TGTGCCAGCAGGTCAGGGGGTTCGGTGGGTCAGCCCCAGCATTTT,CASRSGGSVGQPQHF
TRBD1,TRBV6-5,few,TRBJ2-7,TGTGCCAGCACCCCCGCGGACAGGGGGAAGCAGTACTTC,CASTPADRGKQYF
.,TRBV5-1,.,TRBJ1-2,TGCGCCAGCGCGTTGGGACTCACGGACTATGGCTACACCTTC,CASALGLTDYGYTF
TRBD1,TRBV19,.,TRBJ2-1,TGTGCCAGTAGTACGGACAGGGTAAGTGAGCAGTTCTTC,CASSTDRVSEQFF
TRBD2,TRBV10-2,.,TRBJ2-2,TGCGCCAGCAGGAAGAATAGCGGGGGCGCGAACACCGGGGAGCTGTTTTTT,CASRKNSGGANTGELFF
.,TRBV4-2,few,TRBJ1-2,TGTGCCAGCAGCCAAGGGCCCGAGGGGACGATCTATGGCTACACCTTC,CASSQGPEGTIYGYTF
TRBD1,TRBV6-5,.,TRBJ1-2,TGTGCCAGCAGAAAGACAGGGAACTATGGCTACACCTTC,CASRKTGNYGYTF
.,TRBV7-2,.,TRBJ1-2,TGTGCCAGCAGTCCTACCCCCAGGGACACCGCCTATGGCTACACCTTC,CASSPTPRDTAYGYTF
.,TRBV25-1,.,TRBJ1-2,TGTGCCAGTGGTACGGGAAGCGGCTACACCTTC,CASGTGSGYTF
.,TRBV9,.,TRBJ1-5,TGTGCCAGCAGCGGGGGCGGGGGGAATCAGCCCCAGCATTTT,CASSGGGGNQPQHF
.,TRBV6-5,.,TRBJ1-1,TGTGCCAGCAGTTACCCAGGGGCGGCCTTGGACACTGAAGCTTTCTTT,CASSYPGAALDTEAFF
.,TRBV6-1,few,TRBJ1-2,TGTGCCAGCAGTGAGGCGGTCAGAGCTAACTATGGCTACACCTTC,CASSEAVRANYGYTF
.,TRBV7-3,few,TRBJ1-6,TGTGCCAGCAGCTTAAGTGGCGGGAGTTCACCCCTCCACTTT,CASSLSGGSSPLHF
.,TRBV7-2,.,TRBJ2-1,TGTGCCAGCAGCTTAGGAGAAACCTACAATGAGCAGTTCTTC,CASSLGETYNEQFF
.,TRBV2,.,TRBJ2-7,TGTGCCAGCAGTGAAGTAGAAATAGCGGCCTCCTACGAGCAGTACTTC,CASSEVEIAASYEQYF
.,TRBV5-1,.,TRBJ1-2,TGCGCCAGCAGACCTGACAGGTACGATGGCTACACCTTC,CASRPDRYDGYTF
.,TRBV6-6,few,TRBJ1-2,TGTGCCAGCAGCCCCGGGGCGGGATCCTATGGCTACACCTTC,CASSPGAGSYGYTF
.,TRBV4-2,.,TRBJ2-2,TGTGCCAGCAGCTCAGGGGGGCGTTCGAACACCGGGGAGCTGTTTTTT,CASSSGGRSNTGELFF
TRBD2,TRBV4-2,.,TRBJ2-3,TGTGCCAGCAGCCAAGCCGGGGCGGGGGTTAGCACAGATACGCAGTATTTT,CASSQAGAGVSTDTQYF
TRBD1,TRBV10-3,.,TRBJ1-1,TGTGCCATCAGTGACCCGGGACAGGGCGGGAACACTGAAGCTTTCTTT,CAISDPGQGGNTEAFF
.,TRBV19,.,TRBJ1-2,TGTGCCAGTAAGAGGGGTGCCACGCGGTATGGCTACACCTTC,CASKRGATRYGYTF
TRBD2,TRBV20-1,.,TRBJ2-1,TGCAGTGCTAGTCGAACGCTAGCGGGAGTGGGCAATGAGCAGTTCTTC,CSASRTLAGVGNEQFF
TRBD2,TRBV19,.,TRBJ2-1,TGTGCCAGTAGTATCTCTAGCGGGAAGGGTGAGCAGTTCTTC,CASSISSGKGEQFF
.,TRBV9,few,TRBJ1-2,TGTGCCAGCAGCGACCCGACGGCGGGCAGCTACACCTTC,CASSDPTAGSYTF
.,TRBV28,.,TRBJ2-5,TGTGCCAGCAGTTCCTCGGGGAGCTCGTACCAAGAGACCCAGTACTTC,CASSSSGSSYQETQYF
.,TRBV27,.,TRBJ1-2,TGTGCCAGCAGTGGTCGGACTGGCTACACCTTC,CASSGRTGYTF
.,TRBV30,.,TRBJ1-6,TGTGCCTGGACCCCTAGACAGACTTCACCCCTCCACTTT,CAWTPRQTSPLHF
.,TRBV7-2,.,TRBJ2-7,TGTGCCAGCAGCTTAGACCTGCGCCACGAGCAGTACTTC,CASSLDLRHEQYF
.,TRBV6-5,.,TRBJ1-2,TGTGCCAGCAGTTACTCGAACCAGGGGAGATATGGCTACACCTTC,CASSYSNQGRYGYTF
.,TRBV18,.,TRBJ2-6,TGTGCCAGCTCACCTTCGGGACTCTCTGGGGCCAACGTCCTGACTTTC,CASSPSGLSGANVLTF
.,TRBV4-1,.,TRBJ1-2,TGCGCCAGCAGCCAGGATAGATCAGGGCCCCCTCGAGGCTACACCTTC,CASSQDRSGPPRGYTF
TRBD2,TRBV7-2,.,TRBJ2-5,TGTGCCAGCAGCTCAAGAAGCGGGGGGGCTCTGGGAACCCAGTACTTC,CASSSRSGGALGTQYF
.,TRBV21-1,.,TRBJ1-2,TGTGCCAGCAGCCCTCCAGGGCCTCCTGGCTACACCTTC,CASSPPGPPGYTF
.,TRBV4-1,few,TRBJ1-6,TGCGCCAGCAGCCAAGAGACAGCTCATAATTCACCCCTCCACTTT,CASSQETAHNSPLHF
TRBD2,TRBV30,.,TRBJ2-3,TGTGCCTGGAGCCGACTAGCGGGTGGCACAGATACGCAGTATTTT,CAWSRLAGGTDTQYF
TRBD1,TRBV6-6,.,TRBJ2-2,TGTGCCAGCAGTTTCGGGACAGGGAGAGGGACCGGGGAGCTGTTTTTT,CASSFGTGRGTGELFF
.,TRBV2,once,TRBJ2-3,TGTGCCAGCAGTGAATCCGCCTACCTAGATACGCAGTATTTT,CASSESAYLDTQYF
TRBD1,TRBV29-1,.,TRBJ2-5,TGCAGCGTTGCCCAGGGGGCTGAGGAGACCCAGTACTTC,CSVAQGAEETQYF
TRBD1,TRBV12-3/TRBV12-4,.,TRBJ1-1,TGTGCCAGCAGGCGACAGGGTGGGGCTGAAGCTTTCTTT,CASRRQGGAEAFF
TRBD1,TRBV11-3,.,TRBJ1-5,TGTGCCAGCAGCTTACAGGGGGCAATCATAAGCAATCAGCCCCAGCATTTT,CASSLQGAIISNQPQHF
.,TRBV13,.,TRBJ1-6,TGTGCCAGCAGCTCCAGGGCATTCAGGGATAATTCACCCCTCCACTTT,CASSSRAFRDNSPLHF
.,TRBV28,once,TRBJ1-2,TGTGCCAGCAGTTCCGACAGCAAGAGTGGCTACACCTTC,CASSSDSKSGYTF
.,TRBV7-2,.,TRBJ1-3,TGTGCCAGCAGCTTCGAAGGAGATCCTGGAAACACCATATATTTT,CASSFEGDPGNTIYF
.,TRBV3-1/TRBV3-2,.,TRBJ2-1,TGTGCCAGCAGCCACAATAGCGGTAACGCTTACAATGAGCAGTTCTTC,CASSHNSGNAYNEQFF
TRBD2,TRBV5-1,.,TRBJ2-1,TGCGCCAGCAGCCCGGGGGGGGTCGGTTACAATGAGCAGTTCTTC,CASSPGGVGYNEQFF
TRBD2,TRBV5-6,.,TRBJ2-3,TGTGCCAGCAGCCTGGGACTAGCGGGTACCCGCACAGATACGCAGTATTTT,CASSLGLAGTRTDTQYF
.,TRBV5-1,.,TRBJ1-1,TGCGCCAGCAGCTTGGATTTTAACACTGAAGCTTTCTTT,CASSLDFNTEAFF
.,TRBV2,few,TRBJ1-5,TGTGCCAGCAGTGGAGTCGTAGGGGGGTCCCAGCATTTT,CASSGVVGGSQHF
.,TRBV5-5,.,TRBJ2-2,TGTGCCAGCAGCCCACCGTCCTTATTCCTGACCGGGGAGCTGTTTTTT,CASSPPSLFLTGELFF
TRBD1,TRBV7-3,.,TRBJ1-2,TGTGCCAGCAGCTCTAGGGGACAGGCCCACGGTAATGGCTACACCTTC,CASSSRGQAHGNGYTF
.,TRBV30,.,TRBJ1-5,TGTGCCTGGAGTCCAACTATCTATCAGCCCCAGCATTTT,CAWSPTIYQPQHF
TRBD1,TRBV19,.,TRBJ1-2,TGTGCCAGTAGTATTGGAGGGGGCAGAACTAACTATGGCTACACCTTC,CASSIGGGRTNYGYTF
.,TRBV19,.,TRBJ2-7,TGTGCCAGTAGTACCCCAGGGCGTAGAGACGAGCAGTACTTC,CASSTPGRRDEQYF
.,TRBV12-5,.,TRBJ2-1,TGTGCTAGTGGTCCGCGAACACCGGGATCTCACAATGAGCAGTTCTTC,CASGPRTPGSHNEQFF
.,TRBV4-2,.,TRBJ1-5,TGTGCCAGCAGCCAAGATAATTACGGGGGAAGCAATCAGCCCCAGCATTTT,CASSQDNYGGSNQPQHF
.,TRBV5-4,.,TRBJ2-5,TGTGCCAGCAGCTTGTCGAGGAACCAAGAGACCCAGTACTTC,CASSLSRNQETQYF